The 13 T cell receptor beta chains presented below share a single source sample, sequenced in a study of T-cell memory formation after mild COVID-19. TCRdb fed the 5' RACE reads into MiXCR, producing one record per CDR3 protein. The data contain 210,000 or so distinct CDR3 sequences, 27% of them singletons. Sequencing used PBMCs or a T cell subset sorted from them (not recorded which). These TCRs come from an adult woman who had mild COVID-19 (a few samples of this study predate the infection). Cell type and time point are not known.

This clonotype was observed many times. The rearrangement uses TRBV7-9 and TRBJ2-1, with 10 nucleotides matching TRBD2. Germline CDR1 reads SEHNR; CDR2 reads FQNEAQ (reference sequence). Losses at the gene ends were 1 base for V and 7 bases for J; bases not matched to a gene: 7. The CDR3 contains 16 residues. The CDR3 loop reads CASSLGASGSRNEQFF. The CDR3, as DNA: TGTGCCAGCAGCTTAGGGGCTAGCGGGAGTAGGAATGAGCAGTTCTTC.

The V gene is TRBV18, the J gene TRBJ1-6; TRBD1 might be the D (5 bases). Germline V gives CDR1 KGHSH, CDR2 LQKENI. Trimming pared 1 base from V and 5 bases from J, leaving 6 bases between. This CDR3 is 14 amino acids long. This CDR3 is CASSPQGNNSPLHF. In DNA, the CDR3 is TGTGCCAGCTCACCACAGGGGAATAATTCACCCCTCCACTTT.

The chain uses TRBV7-8 and TRBJ2-6; TRBD1 is a possible D gene (5 bases). V lost 5 bases to trimming and J lost 0 bases, with 8 bases between them. CDR1 SGHVS and CDR2 FQNEAQ come from the germline V gene. This CDR3 contains 15 residues. DNA of the CDR3: TGTGCCAGCAGCCAACAGGTCTCTGGGGCCAACGTCCTGACTTTC. Amino acids: CASSQQVSGANVLTF. Full variable domain (rest looked up from reference TRBV7-8 and TRBJ2-6): GAGVSQSPRYKVAKRGQDVALRCDPISGHVSLFWYQQALGQGPEFLTYFQNEAQLDKSGLPSDRFFAERPEGSVSTLKIQRTQQEDSAVYLCASSQQVSGANVLTFGAGSRLTVL.

This clonotype was seen a handful of times. The chain links TRBV4-1 to TRBJ1-1; D might be TRBD1 (6 bases). Germline CDR1 MGHRA, CDR2 YSYEKL. The ends were cut back, 8 bases at V and 7 bases at J, with 11 bases in the middle. The CDR3 spans 11 residues. In DNA, the CDR3 is TGCGCCAGCCGGGACACCTATGAAGCTTTCTTT. Its protein product is CASRDTYEAFF.

The rearrangement joins TRBV19 to TRBJ2-5; no reliable D call. This CDR3 comprises 14 residues. V shed 4 bases and J shed 5 bases, with 14 bases lying between them. Germline V CDR1 and CDR2: LNHDA, SQIVND (reference sequence). The CDR3 DNA follows: TGTGCCAGTAGTAGAAGAGGCGTAGTCGAGACCCAGTACTTC. Encoded protein: CASSRRGVVETQYF.

The sample holds a few counts of this clonotype. V and J are TRBV7-6 and TRBJ1-3; D is uncertain. The ends were cut back, 4 bases at V and 4 bases at J, with 14 bases in the middle. This CDR3 region has 15 residues. CDR1 and CDR2 from the germline V gene are SGHVS and FNYEAQ. CDR3 protein: CASSSSLVSGNTIYF. The DNA for the CDR3 is TGTGCCAGCAGCTCCTCGCTAGTCTCAGGAAACACCATATATTTT.

The J gene is TRBJ1-1, the V gene TRBV20-1, with D unresolved. The V gene lost 5 bases and the J gene lost 0 bases, with 7 bases spanning the gap. Per the germline V gene, CDR1 is DFQATT and CDR2 is SNEGSKA (reference sequence). The CDR3 is 12 amino acids. The CDR3 DNA is TGCAGTGCTCGGTCCATGAACACTGAAGCTTTCTTT. Amino acids: CSARSMNTEAFF.

This chain links TRBV10-1 with TRBJ2-7, with D possibly TRBD2 on 5 matching bases. Germline loops: CDR1 WNHNN, CDR2 SYGVQD (reference sequence). V lost 7 bases and J 2 bases, leaving 15 bases between the germline ends. The CDR3 loop spans 14 amino acids. CDR3 nucleotide sequence: TGCGCCAGCACTAATCGGGGTACCCCCTACGAGCAGTACTTC. It yields the protein CASTNRGTPYEQYF.

The rearrangement joins TRBV7-2 to TRBJ1-2; TRBD1 aligns across 7 bases. In germline, CDR1 is SGHTA, CDR2 FQGNSA. The CDR3 has 13 residues. V trimming: 6 bases; J trimming: 9 bases; junction bases outside the gene matches: 10. The CDR3 nucleotides read TGTGCCAGCAGTTCTGACAGGGTATCTAGCTACACCTTC. This gives the protein CASSSDRVSSYTF.

The rearrangement uses TRBV5-6 and TRBJ2-5; D possibly matches TRBD1 or TRBD2 (5 bases each). The V and J ends lost 0 bases and 10 bases respectively, with 10 bases between them. The CDR3 totals 12 residues. Germline V gene sequence: CDR1 SGHDT, CDR2 YYEEEE. Here the CDR3 reads CASSLGRDHQYF. The CDR3 DNA reads TGTGCCAGCAGCTTGGGCCGGGACCACCAGTACTTC. The variable domain in full, with the rest retrieved from reference TRBV5-6 and TRBJ2-5, is DAGVTQSPTHLIKTRGQQVTLRCSPKSGHDTVSWYQQALGQGPQFIFQYYEEEERQRGNFPDRFSGHQFPNYSSELNVNALLLGDSALYLCASSLGRDHQYFGPGTRLLVL.

The chain carries TRBV24-1 and TRBJ2-3; the D call may be TRBD1 or TRBD2 (6 bases each). The germline V gene encodes CDR1 KGHDR and CDR2 SFDVKD. This CDR3 has 17 amino acids. V was pared by 1 base and J by 0 bases, with 13 bases between. This chain's CDR3 is CATSDFGGPFSTDTQYF. The CDR3 DNA follows: TGTGCCACCAGTGATTTTGGGGGGCCTTTCAGCACAGATACGCAGTATTTT.

The chain employs TRBV7-9 and TRBJ1-5; 7 bases match TRBD1. The CDR3 is made up of 15 amino acids. The germline CDR1 and CDR2 sequences are SEHNR and FQNEAQ (reference sequence). J was trimmed by 4 bases and V by 5 bases; bases with no gene match: 8. The CDR3 spells CASSDTLTGNQPQHF. Here the CDR3 DNA reads TGTGCCAGCAGCGACACTCTGACAGGGAATCAGCCCCAGCATTTT.

V is TRBV6-2 or TRBV6-3 and J is TRBJ2-3; 8 bases line up with TRBD2. The germline CDR1 and CDR2 sequences are MNHEY and SVGEGT. After removal of 0 bases from V and 5 bases from J, the junction contained 1 base not matched to a gene. The CDR3 sequence is 14 residues long. The CDR3 coding sequence is TGTGCCAGCAGTTACTCGAGCGGGGGAGATACGCAGTATTTT. Translated: CASSYSSGGDTQYF.